This T cell receptor (beta chain) was sequenced during a study of neurological immune-mediated disorders (dated by TCRdb to the late 2010s). Notes on the research overall: Using UMI-based sequencing, the study compared peripheral blood TCR-beta repertoires from patients with HTLV-I-associated myelopathy (HAM/TSP), patients with multiple sclerosis, and healthy controls. Longitudinal samples, technical triplicates and paired sorted CD4+ and CD8+ T-cell subsets, alongside PBMC samples, were included among the roughly 100 TCR-beta libraries. Of the approximately 70 subjects in the cohort, about 15 were HAM/TSP patients, about 34 were multiple sclerosis patients, and 20 were healthy controls.

What the study reported, not specific to this receptor: The highest TCR clonal expansion was observed in HAM/TSP patients, whereas the lowest was observed in MS patients, even when compared with healthy controls. Across subjects, expanded clones never shared an identical CDR3 amino acid sequence, which suggests that the TCR-beta repertoires in every group were private.

This clonotype was seen many times. The clone's antigen remains unknown. One base away there is no much larger clone; base qualities are not given. Blood bank volunteers in Maryland, USA served as the healthy controls. Libraries from unsorted PBMCs were made from 2 million PBMCs kept in RNAlater at -80 degrees C until RNA extraction. PBMCs were separated from peripheral blood using Ficoll-Hypaque density gradient centrifugation and then cryopreserved in liquid nitrogen. To synthesize cDNA, template-switch 5'RACE was performed with a primer carrying a 10-nucleotide random unique molecular identifier so that each TCR transcript was tagged. Each sequencing run produced over 170 million TCR-beta sequences covering 15-18 subjects. Total RNA was extracted with the RNeasy kit. Using the KAPA Real-time Library Amplification kit, TCR-beta VDJ regions were amplified with primers for the TCR constant region and the 5'RACE anchor. Sample indexes and Illumina adaptors were added in a first PCR, and a second PCR then increased library yield. After Ampure bead purification, the roughly 650 bp TCR product was size-selected on a 2% E-gel SizeSelection system. Before pooling, library quality was checked on a Bioanalyzer, concentration was measured with Qubit, and libraries were quantified with the Kapa Library Quantification kit. An Illumina HiSeq 2500 sequenced the libraries paired-end 2 x 150 bp. To increase sequence diversity, roughly 23-30% phiX was spiked into each library pool. The authors' analysis ran thus. The UMI-based MiGEC pipeline processed quality-filtered reads and removed over 75% of raw TCR sequences during error correction. VDJ genes were aligned to IMGT germline references, and each clonotype was defined by a unique CDR3 amino acid sequence together with V-J genes. VDJtools evaluated clonal expansion, Shannon diversity and CDR3 relatedness (CalcPairwiseDistances, ClusterSamples); CLCbio workbench built phylogenetic trees. A clone was classed as expanded if it had 8 or more unique UMIs, a cutoff based on coefficient-of-variation modelling across technical triplicates. TCRdb itself trimmed the public reads at Q25 with fastp, ran MiXCR and retained productive beta chains. A single entry per CDR3 protein holds the most common genes and DNA from its merged rows. These V and J calls are TCRdb output, not the study's own analysis. The sample has roughly 80,000 distinct CDR3 sequences on record, roughly 17% of them singletons. 15% of the sample is in the top ten clones.

This receptor was obtained from a woman aged 40 to 50 in good health. Sequencing was carried out using PBMCs.

The DNA is as follows: TGTGCCAGCAGTGACGGGACTAGGAGGGTGCAGTTCTTC. Its coded protein is CASSDGTRRVQFF. Recombination linked TRBV12-3 or TRBV12-4 to TRBJ2-1, with 8 junctional bases fitting TRBD2. Clipping removes 5 bases from V and 12 bases from J, with 9 as the unmatched junction base count. From its cysteine to its phenylalanine, the CDR3 spans 13 amino acids. Just CDR3 DNA is preserved here, 39 bases in frame from base 1.